The clone carrying this T cell receptor beta chain was observed a handful of times. The antigen remains unidentified. TCRdb's copy holds only in-frame clones and misses some; the assay was immunoSEQ multiplex PCR. The sample comprises tens of thousands of clones, about 88% of which are singletons, and about 8% rests with the top ten. This CDR3 is built from 15 residues. Germline values: CDR1 LNHDA, CDR2 SQIVND (reference sequence). Trimming removed 5 bases from V and 3 bases from J; junction bases left unmatched: 8. The data derive from a study of T cell responses to AZD1222 COVID-19 vaccine. The study's findings and limits: White British ancestry dominated among donors, who included more females, and clonal diversity was possibly underestimated. Without day 14 samples, only post-peak T cell repertoires were studied. Once two AZD1222 doses were given, Spike-specific TCR breadth and depth went up.

V is TRBV19 and J is TRBJ2-7; 9 bases align to TRBD2. This receptor was taken from an adult in good health. The material sequenced was peripheral blood, taken on day 0 of AZD1222 vaccination. The CDR3, as DNA: TGTGCCAGTAGTGTTCTAGCGGGAAGCGGCTACGAGCAGTACTTC. Its protein product is CASSVLAGSGYEQYF. Drawing the rest from reference TRBV19 and TRBJ2-7, the complete variable domain is DGGITQSPKYLFRKEGQNVTLSCEQNLNHDAMYWYRQDPGQGLRLIYYSQIVNDFQKGDIAEGYSVSREKKESFPLTVTSAQKNPTAFYLCASSVLAGSGYEQYFGPGTRLTVT.